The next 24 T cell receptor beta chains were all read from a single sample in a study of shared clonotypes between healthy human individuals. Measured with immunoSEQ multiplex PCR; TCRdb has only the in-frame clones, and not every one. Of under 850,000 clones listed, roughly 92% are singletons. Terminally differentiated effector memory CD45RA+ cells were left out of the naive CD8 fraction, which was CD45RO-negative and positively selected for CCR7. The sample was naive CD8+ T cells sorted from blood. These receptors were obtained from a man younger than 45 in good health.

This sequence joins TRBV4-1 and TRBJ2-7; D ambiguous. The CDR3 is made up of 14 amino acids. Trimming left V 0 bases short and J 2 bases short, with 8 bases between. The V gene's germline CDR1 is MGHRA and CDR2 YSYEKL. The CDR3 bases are TGCGCCAGCAGCCAAGATACGCAAGCCTACGAGCAGTACTTC. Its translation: CASSQDTQAYEQYF.

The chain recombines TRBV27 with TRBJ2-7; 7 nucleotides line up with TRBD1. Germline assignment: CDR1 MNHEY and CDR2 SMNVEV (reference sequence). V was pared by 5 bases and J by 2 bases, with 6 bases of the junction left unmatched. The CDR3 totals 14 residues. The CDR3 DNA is TGTGCCAGCAGTAGATCCGGGACAGCCTACGAGCAGTACTTC. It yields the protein CASSRSGTAYEQYF.

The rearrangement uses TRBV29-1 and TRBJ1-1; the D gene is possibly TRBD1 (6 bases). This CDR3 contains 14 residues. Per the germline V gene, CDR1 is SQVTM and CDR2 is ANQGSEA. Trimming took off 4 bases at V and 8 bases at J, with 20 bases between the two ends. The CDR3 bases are TGCAGCGTTGGGCGGGACACCAGGGCAGGGGAAGCTTTCTTT. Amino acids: CSVGRDTRAGEAFF.

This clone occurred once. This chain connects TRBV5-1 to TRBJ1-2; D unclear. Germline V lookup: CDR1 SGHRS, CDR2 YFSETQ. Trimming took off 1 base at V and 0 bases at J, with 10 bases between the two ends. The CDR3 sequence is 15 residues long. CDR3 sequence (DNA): TGCGCCAGCAGCTTGACCCAGAAAGCTAACTATGGCTACACCTTC. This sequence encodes CASSLTQKANYGYTF.

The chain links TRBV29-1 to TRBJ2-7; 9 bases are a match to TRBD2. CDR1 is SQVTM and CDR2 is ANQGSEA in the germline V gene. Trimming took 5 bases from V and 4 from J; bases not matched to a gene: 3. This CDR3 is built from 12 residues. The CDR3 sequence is CSVLAGDYEQYF. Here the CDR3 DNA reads TGCAGCGTTTTAGCGGGAGATTACGAGCAGTACTTC.

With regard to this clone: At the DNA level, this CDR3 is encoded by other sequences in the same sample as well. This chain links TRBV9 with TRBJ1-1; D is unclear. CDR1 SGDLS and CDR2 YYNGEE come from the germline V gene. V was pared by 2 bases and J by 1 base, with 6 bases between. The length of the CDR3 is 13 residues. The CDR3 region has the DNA TGTGCCAGCAGCGTTTCCGGGAACACTGAAGCTTTCTTT. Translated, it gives CASSVSGNTEAFF.

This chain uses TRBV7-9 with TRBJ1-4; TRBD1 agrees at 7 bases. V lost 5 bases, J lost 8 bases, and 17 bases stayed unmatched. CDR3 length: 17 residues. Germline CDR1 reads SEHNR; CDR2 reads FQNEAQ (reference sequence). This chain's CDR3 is CASSHTTQGKDREKLFF. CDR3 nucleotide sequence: TGTGCCAGCAGCCACACCACACAGGGGAAGGATAGGGAAAAACTGTTTTTT.

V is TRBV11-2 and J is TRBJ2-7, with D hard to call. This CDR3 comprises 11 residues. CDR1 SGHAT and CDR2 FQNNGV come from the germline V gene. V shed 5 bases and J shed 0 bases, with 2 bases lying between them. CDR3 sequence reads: CASSDSYEQYF. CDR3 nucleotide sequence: TGTGCCAGCAGCGACTCCTACGAGCAGTACTTC.

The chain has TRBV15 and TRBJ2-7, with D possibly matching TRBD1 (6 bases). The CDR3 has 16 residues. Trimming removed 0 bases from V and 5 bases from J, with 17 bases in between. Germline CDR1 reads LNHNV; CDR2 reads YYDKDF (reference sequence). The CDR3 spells CATSRDMGHQKDEQYF. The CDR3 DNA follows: TGTGCCACCAGCAGAGATATGGGACACCAGAAAGACGAGCAGTACTTC. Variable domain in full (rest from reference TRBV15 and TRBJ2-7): DAMVIQNPRYQVTQFGKPVTLSCSQTLNHNVMYWYQQKSSQAPKLLFHYYDKDFNNEADTPDNFQSRRPNTSFCFLDIRSPGLGDTAMYLCATSRDMGHQKDEQYFGPGTRLTVT.

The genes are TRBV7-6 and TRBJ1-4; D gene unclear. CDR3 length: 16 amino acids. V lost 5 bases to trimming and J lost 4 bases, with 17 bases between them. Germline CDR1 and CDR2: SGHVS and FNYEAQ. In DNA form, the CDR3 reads TGTGCCAGCAGCACGGACGGTCTGCTGGGTAATGAAAAACTGTTTTTT. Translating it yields CASSTDGLLGNEKLFF.

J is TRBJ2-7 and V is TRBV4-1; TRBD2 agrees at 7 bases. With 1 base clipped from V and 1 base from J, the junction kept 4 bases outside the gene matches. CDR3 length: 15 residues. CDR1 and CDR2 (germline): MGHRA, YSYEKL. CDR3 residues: CASSQGAGVSYEQYF. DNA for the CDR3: TGCGCCAGCAGCCAAGGGGCGGGAGTGTCCTACGAGCAGTACTTC.

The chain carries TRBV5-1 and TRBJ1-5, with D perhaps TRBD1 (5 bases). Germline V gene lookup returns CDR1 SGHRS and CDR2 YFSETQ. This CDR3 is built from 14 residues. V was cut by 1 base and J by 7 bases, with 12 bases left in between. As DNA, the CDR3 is TGCGCCAGCAGCTTGCTTTCTGGGGACCAGCCCCAGCATTTT. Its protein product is CASSLLSGDQPQHF. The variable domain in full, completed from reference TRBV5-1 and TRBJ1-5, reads KAGVTQTPRYLIKTRGQQVTLSCSPISGHRSVSWYQQTPGQGLQFLFEYFSETQRNKGNFPGRFSGRQFSNSRSEMNVSTLELGDSALYLCASSLLSGDQPQHFGDGTRLSIL.

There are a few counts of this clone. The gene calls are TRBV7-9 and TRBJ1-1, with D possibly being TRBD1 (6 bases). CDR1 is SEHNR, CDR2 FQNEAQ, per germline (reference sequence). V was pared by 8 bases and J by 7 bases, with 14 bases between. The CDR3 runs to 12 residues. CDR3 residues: CASGGPWGEAFF. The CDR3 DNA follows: TGTGCCAGCGGGGGCCCCTGGGGTGAAGCTTTCTTT.

DNA of the CDR3: TGTGCCAGCAGCTTAGGACCGGATCAATACGAGCAGTACTTC. As protein: CASSLGPDQYEQYF. The gene calls are TRBV7-6 and TRBJ2-7; no firm D call. CDR1 and CDR2 from the germline V gene are SGHVS and FNYEAQ. This CDR3 has 14 amino acids. Deletions cut 1 base from V and 4 bases from J, with 11 bases between. Drawing the rest from reference TRBV7-6 and TRBJ2-7, the complete variable domain is GAGVSQSPRYKVTKRGQDVALRCDPISGHVSLYWYRQALGQGPEFLTYFNYEAQQDKSGLPNDRFSAERPEGSISTLTIQRTEQRDSAMYRCASSLGPDQYEQYFGPGTRLTVT.

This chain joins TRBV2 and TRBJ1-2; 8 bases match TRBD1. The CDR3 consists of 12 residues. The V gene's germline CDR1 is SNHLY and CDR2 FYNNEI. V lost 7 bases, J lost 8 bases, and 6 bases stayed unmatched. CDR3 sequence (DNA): TGTGCCAGCACCCGGACAGGGTACGGCTACACCTTC. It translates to CASTRTGYGYTF.

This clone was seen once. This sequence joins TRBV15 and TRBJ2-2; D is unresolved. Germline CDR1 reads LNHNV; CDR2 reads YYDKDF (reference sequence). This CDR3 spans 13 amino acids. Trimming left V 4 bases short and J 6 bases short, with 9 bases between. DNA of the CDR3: TGTGCCACCAGCACCTCCGTCTCCGGGGAGCTGTTTTTT. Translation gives CATSTSVSGELFF. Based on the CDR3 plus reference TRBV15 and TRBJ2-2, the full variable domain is DAMVIQNPRYQVTQFGKPVTLSCSQTLNHNVMYWYQQKSSQAPKLLFHYYDKDFNNEADTPDNFQSRRPNTSFCFLDIRSPGLGDTAMYLCATSTSVSGELFFGEGSRLTVL.

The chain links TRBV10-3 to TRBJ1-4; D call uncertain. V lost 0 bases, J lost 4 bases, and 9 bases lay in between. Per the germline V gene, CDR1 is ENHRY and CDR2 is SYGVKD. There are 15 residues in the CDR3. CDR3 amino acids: CAISESAQVNEKLFF. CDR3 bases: TGTGCCATCAGTGAGTCGGCCCAAGTTAATGAAAAACTGTTTTTT.

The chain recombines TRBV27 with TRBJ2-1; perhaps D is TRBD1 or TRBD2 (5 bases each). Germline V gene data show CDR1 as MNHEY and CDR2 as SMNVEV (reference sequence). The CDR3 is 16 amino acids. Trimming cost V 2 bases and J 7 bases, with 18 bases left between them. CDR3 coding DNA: TGTGCCAGCAGTTTAGTTGGGACCGGCGTTCAGAATGAGCAGTTCTTC. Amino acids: CASSLVGTGVQNEQFF.

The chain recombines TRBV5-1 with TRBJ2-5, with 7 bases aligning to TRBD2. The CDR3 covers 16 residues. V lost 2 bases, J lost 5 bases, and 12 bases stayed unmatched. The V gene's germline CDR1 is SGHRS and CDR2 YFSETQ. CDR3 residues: CASSLTPGRGPETQYF. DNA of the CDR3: TGCGCCAGCAGCTTAACTCCAGGGAGGGGCCCCGAGACCCAGTACTTC.

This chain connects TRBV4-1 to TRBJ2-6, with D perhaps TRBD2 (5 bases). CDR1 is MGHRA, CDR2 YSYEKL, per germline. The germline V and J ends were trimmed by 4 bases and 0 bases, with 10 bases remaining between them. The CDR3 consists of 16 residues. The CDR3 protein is CASSLDSGSGANVLTF. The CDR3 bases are TGCGCCAGCAGCCTGGACTCCGGCTCTGGGGCCAACGTCCTGACTTTC.

CDR3 DNA: TGTGCCAGCAGCGCATACCGGGACAGGGGGGCCACCGGGGAGCTGTTTTTT. It codes for CASSAYRDRGATGELFF. This rearrangement joins TRBV5-5 to TRBJ2-2; TRBD1 matches at 11 bases. This CDR3 spans 17 amino acids. Germline V gives CDR1 SGHKS, CDR2 YYEKEE (reference sequence). V shed 4 bases and J 4 bases; nucleotides not matched to a gene: 9. The full variable domain, its missing parts supplied by reference TRBV5-5 and TRBJ2-2, is DAGVTQSPTHLIKTRGQQVTLRCSPISGHKSVSWYQQVLGQGPQFIFQYYEKEERGRGNFPDRFSARQFPNYSSELNVNALLLGDSALYLCASSAYRDRGATGELFFGEGSRLTVL.

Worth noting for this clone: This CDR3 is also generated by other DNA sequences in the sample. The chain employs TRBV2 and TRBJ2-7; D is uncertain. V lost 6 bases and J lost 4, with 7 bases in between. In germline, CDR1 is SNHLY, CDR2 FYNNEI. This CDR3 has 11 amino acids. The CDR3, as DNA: TGTGCCAGCAGCGCGACGTACGAGCAGTACTTC. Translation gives CASSATYEQYF.

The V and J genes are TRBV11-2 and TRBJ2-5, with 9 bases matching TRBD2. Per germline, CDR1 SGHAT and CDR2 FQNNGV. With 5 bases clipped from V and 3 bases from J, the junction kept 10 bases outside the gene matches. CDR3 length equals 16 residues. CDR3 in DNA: TGTGCCAGCAGCCTGGTTCCGGGACTAGCAGAAGAGACCCAGTACTTC. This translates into CASSLVPGLAEETQYF.

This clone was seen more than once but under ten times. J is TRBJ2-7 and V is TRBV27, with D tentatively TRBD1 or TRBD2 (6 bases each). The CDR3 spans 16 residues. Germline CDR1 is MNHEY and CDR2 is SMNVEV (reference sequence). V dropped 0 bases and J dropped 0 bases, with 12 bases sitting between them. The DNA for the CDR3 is TGTGCCAGCAGTTTATCGAGGGGGGCGAGCTCCTACGAGCAGTACTTC. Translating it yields CASSLSRGASSYEQYF.